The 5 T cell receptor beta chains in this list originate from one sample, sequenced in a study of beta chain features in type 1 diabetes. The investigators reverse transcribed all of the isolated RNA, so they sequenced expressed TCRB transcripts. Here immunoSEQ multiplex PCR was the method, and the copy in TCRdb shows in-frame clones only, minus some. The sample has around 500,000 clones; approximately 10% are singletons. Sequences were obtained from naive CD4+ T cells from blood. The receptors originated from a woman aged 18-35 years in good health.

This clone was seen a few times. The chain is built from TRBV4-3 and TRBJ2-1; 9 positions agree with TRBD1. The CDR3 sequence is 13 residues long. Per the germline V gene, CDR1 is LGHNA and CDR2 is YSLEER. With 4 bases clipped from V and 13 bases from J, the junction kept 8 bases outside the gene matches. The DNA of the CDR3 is TGCGCCAGCAGCCTGGGACAGGGTCGTTCACAGTTCTTC. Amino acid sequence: CASSLGQGRSQFF.

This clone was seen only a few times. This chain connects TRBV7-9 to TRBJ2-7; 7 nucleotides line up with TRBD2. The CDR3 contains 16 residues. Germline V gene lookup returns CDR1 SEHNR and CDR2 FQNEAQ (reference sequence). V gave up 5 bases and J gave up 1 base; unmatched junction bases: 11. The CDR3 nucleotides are TGTGCCAGCAGCCACCGAGCTAGCGGAAATTCCTACGAGCAGTACTTC. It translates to CASSHRASGNSYEQYF.

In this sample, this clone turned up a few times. CDR3 DNA: TGTGCCAGCAGGGAGGCTCTCTATACCGGGGAGCTGTTTTTT. Translation gives CASREALYTGELFF. This sequence joins TRBV7-2 and TRBJ2-2; D might be TRBD2 (5 bases). This CDR3 is built from 14 residues. The germline CDR1 and CDR2 sequences are SGHTA and FQGNSA. Trimming removed 6 bases at V and 5 bases at J, with 13 bases between.

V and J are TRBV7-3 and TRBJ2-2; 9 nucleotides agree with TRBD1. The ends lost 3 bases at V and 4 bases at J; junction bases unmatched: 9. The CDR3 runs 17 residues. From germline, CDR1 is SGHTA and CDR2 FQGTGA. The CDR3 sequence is CASSFSRDRVPTGELFF. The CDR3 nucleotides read TGTGCCAGCAGCTTTTCCCGGGACAGGGTCCCCACCGGGGAGCTGTTTTTT.

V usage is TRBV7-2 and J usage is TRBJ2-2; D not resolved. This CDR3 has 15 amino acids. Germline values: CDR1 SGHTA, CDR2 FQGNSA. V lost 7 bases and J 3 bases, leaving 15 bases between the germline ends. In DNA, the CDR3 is TGTGCCAGCACCAGATTGGACGGATACACCGGGGAGCTGTTTTTT. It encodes CASTRLDGYTGELFF.